This TCR beta chain stems from a study of T cells in tuberculosis. Study context: This South African cohort compared adolescents with or without latent tuberculosis against adults with active tuberculosis.

Generated by immunoSEQ multiplex PCR, the TCRdb table keeps only in-frame clones and is missing some. The sample gives more than 9,000 clones, around 94% of which show up once; 13% is in the top ten. Positive smear microscopy and/or M. tuberculosis culture confirmed active disease. The CDR3 has 17 amino acids. The V end was cut by 1 base, the J end by 6 bases, with 20 bases between. Germline V lookup: CDR1 SGHTA, CDR2 FQGNSA. This TCR came from an adult with tuberculosis. The sequencing input was PBMCs. The chain is built from TRBV7-2 and TRBJ2-3; TRBD1 is a possible D gene (6 bases). CDR3 sequence: CASSLGYLTGSVDTQYF. In DNA form, the CDR3 reads TGTGCCAGCAGCTTAGGCTACTTGACAGGATCAGTTGATACGCAGTATTTT.